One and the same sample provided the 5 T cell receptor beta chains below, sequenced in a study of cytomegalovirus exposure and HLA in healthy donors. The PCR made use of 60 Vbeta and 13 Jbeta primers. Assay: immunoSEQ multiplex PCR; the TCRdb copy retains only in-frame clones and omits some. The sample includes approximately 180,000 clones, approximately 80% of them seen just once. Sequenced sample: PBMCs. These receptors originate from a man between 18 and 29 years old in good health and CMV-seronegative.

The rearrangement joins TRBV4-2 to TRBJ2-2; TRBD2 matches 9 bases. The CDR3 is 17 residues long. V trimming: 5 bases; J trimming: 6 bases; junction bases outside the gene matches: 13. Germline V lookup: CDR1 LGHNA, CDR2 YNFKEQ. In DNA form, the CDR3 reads TGTGCCAGCAGCTCAACCCAAAGAAGACTAGCGGCCGGGGAGCTGTTTTTT. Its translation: CASSSTQRRLAAGELFF.

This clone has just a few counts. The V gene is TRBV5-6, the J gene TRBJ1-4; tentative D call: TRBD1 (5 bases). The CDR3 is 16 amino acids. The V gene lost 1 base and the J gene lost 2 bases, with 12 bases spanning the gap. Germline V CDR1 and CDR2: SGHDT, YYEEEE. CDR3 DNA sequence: TGTGCCAGCAGCTTGCGAGGGCGGGGGACTAATGAAAAACTGTTTTTT. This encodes CASSLRGRGTNEKLFF.

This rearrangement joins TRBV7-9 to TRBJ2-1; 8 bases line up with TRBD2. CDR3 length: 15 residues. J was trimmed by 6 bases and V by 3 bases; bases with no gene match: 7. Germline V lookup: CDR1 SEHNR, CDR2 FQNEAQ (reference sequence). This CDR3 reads CASSFVAGLFNEQFF. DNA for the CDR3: TGTGCCAGCAGCTTTGTAGCGGGGCTCTTCAATGAGCAGTTCTTC.

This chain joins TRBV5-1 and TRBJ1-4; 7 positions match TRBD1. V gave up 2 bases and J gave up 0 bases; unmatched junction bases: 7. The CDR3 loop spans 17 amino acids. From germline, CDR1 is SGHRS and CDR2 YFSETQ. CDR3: CASSLRRGLATNEKLFF. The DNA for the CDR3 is TGCGCCAGCAGCTTAAGAAGGGGGCTTGCAACTAATGAAAAACTGTTTTTT. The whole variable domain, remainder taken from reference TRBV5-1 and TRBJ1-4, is KAGVTQTPRYLIKTRGQQVTLSCSPISGHRSVSWYQQTPGQGLQFLFEYFSETQRNKGNFPGRFSGRQFSNSRSEMNVSTLELGDSALYLCASSLRRGLATNEKLFFGSGTQLSVL.

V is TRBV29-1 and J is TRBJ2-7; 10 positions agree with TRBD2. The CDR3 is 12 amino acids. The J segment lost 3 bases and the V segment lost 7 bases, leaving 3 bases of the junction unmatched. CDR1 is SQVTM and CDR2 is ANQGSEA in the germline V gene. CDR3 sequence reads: CSGVAGGYEQYF. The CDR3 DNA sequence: TGCAGCGGGGTAGCGGGGGGCTACGAGCAGTACTTC.